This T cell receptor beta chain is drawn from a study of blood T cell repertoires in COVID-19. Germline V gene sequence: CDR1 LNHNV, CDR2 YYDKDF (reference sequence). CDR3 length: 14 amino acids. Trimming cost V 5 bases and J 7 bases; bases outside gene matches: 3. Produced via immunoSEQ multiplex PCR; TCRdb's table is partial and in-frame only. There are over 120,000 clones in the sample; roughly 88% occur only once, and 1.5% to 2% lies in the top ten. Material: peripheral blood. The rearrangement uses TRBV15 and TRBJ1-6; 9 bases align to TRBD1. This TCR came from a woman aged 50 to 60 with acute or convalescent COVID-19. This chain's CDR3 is CATSQDRGNSPLHF. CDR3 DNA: TGTGCCACCAGCCAGGACAGGGGCAATTCACCCCTCCACTTT.